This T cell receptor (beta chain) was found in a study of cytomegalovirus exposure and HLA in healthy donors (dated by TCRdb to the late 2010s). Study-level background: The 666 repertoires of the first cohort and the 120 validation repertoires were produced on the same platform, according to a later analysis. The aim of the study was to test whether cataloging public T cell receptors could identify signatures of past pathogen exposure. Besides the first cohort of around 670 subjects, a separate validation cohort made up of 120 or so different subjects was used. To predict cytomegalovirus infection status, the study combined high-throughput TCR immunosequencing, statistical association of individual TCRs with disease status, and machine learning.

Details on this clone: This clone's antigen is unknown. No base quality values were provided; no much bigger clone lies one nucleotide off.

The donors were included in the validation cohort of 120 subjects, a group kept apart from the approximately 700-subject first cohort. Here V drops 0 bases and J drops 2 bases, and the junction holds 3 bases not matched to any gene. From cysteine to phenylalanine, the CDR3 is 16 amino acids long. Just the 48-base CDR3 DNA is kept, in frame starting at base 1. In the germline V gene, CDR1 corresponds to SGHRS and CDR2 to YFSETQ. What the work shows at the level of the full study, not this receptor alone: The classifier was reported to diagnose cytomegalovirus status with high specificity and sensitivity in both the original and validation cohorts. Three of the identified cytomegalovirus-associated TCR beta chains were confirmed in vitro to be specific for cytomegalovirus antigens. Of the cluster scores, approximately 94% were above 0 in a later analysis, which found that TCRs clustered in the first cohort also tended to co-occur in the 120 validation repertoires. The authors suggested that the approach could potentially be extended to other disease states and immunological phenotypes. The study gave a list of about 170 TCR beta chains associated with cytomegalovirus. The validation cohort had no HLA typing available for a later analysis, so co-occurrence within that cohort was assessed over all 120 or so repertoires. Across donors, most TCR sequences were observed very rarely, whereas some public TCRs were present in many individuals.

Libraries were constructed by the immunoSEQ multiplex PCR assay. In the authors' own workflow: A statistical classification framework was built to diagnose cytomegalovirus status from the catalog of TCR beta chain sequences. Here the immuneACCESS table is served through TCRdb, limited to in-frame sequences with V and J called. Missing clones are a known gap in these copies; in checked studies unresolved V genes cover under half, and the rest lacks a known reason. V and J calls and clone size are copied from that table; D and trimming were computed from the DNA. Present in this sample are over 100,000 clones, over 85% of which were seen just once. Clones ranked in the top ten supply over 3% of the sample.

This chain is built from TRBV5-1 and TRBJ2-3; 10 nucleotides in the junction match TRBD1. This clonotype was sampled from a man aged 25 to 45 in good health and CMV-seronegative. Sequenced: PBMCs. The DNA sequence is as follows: TGCGCCAGCAGCTTGGGGACAGGGGGTTTCACAGATACGCAGTATTTT. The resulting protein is CASSLGTGGFTDTQYF.